The 10 T cell receptor beta chains below were found in one sample sequenced in a study of T cells in Graves' hyperthyroidism and ophthalmopathy. RNA transcripts gave rise to amplified TCR beta CDR3 regions. First-round RT-PCR targeting the TCR CDR3 was performed with the HTBI primer set. TCRdb recomputed calls from the multiplex PCR reads with MiXCR, one row per CDR3 protein. The sample records some 510,000 distinct CDR3 sequences, more than 20% being singletons. Sequenced: blood. The receptors shown here come from a young man with Graves' hyperthyroidism.

CDR3 DNA sequence: TGTGCCAGCAGCCGAAAGGGGACAGGCGGGGGCTATGGCTACACCTTC. Translated, it gives CASSRKGTGGGYGYTF. The gene calls are TRBV12-3 or TRBV12-4 and TRBJ1-2, with TRBD1 matching over 8 bases. J lost 4 bases, V lost 6 bases, and 13 bases had no gene match. This CDR3 comprises 16 residues.

This clonotype was counted many times. The V call is TRBV6-5, the J call TRBJ1-3, with D perhaps matching TRBD1 (5 bases). V lost 2 bases and J 2 bases, leaving 13 bases between the germline ends. The CDR3 is made up of 16 amino acids. CDR1 is MNHEY, CDR2 SVGAGI, per germline. The CDR3 is CASSYGGVEAGNTIYF. CDR3 DNA: TGTGCCAGCAGTTACGGAGGGGTGGAAGCTGGAAACACCATATATTTT.

Concerning this clonotype: One end of the junction does not line up with germline, which may come from a read error. The chain uses TRBV6-5 and TRBJ1-1, with 7 bases matching TRBD1. In germline, CDR1 is MNHEY, CDR2 SVGAGI. This CDR3 is built from 16 residues. CDR3: CASSFNRGGGNSEAFF. CDR3 in DNA: TGTGCCAGCAGTTTTAACAGGGGCGGGGGGAACTCTGAAGCTTTCTTT.

The chain carries TRBV5-1 and TRBJ1-1; no clear D. Trimming cost V 0 bases and J 0 bases, with 9 bases left between them. CDR1 is SGHRS and CDR2 is YFSETQ in the germline V gene. The CDR3 totals 15 residues. Here the CDR3 DNA reads TGCGCCAGCAGCTTGGTGGCACCAATGAACACTGAAGCTTTCTTT. This sequence encodes CASSLVAPMNTEAFF.

This clonotype was counted a few times. The chain employs TRBV11-2 and TRBJ1-2; D unclear. The CDR3 loop spans 15 amino acids. Trimming stripped 3 bases from V and 8 bases from J, with 19 bases between. CDR1 is SGHAT, CDR2 FQNNGV, per germline. The chain's CDR3 is CASSFGSFGSEGYTF. CDR3 nucleotide sequence: TGTGCCAGCAGCTTTGGGAGTTTCGGGTCAGAGGGCTACACCTTC.

J is TRBJ2-6 and V is TRBV6-1; the match to TRBD1 covers 8 bases. Losses at the gene ends were 7 bases for V and 2 bases for J; bases not matched to a gene: 4. The CDR3 contains 15 residues. The germline V gene has CDR1 MNHNS and CDR2 SASEGT. The CDR3 is CASIRQGPGANVLTF. CDR3 DNA sequence: TGTGCCAGCATCCGACAGGGGCCTGGGGCCAACGTCCTGACTTTC.

The table lists this clonotype with many counts. The chain combines TRBV6-1 with TRBJ2-7; D not certain. The CDR3 runs 13 residues. From germline, CDR1 is MNHNS and CDR2 SASEGT. Trimming pared 0 bases from V and 4 bases from J, leaving 7 bases between. The CDR3 protein is CASSEAGRYEQYF. The CDR3 DNA follows: TGTGCCAGCAGTGAAGCGGGCAGGTACGAGCAGTACTTC.

This clonotype was seen repeatedly, ten times or more. This chain joins TRBV7-9 and TRBJ1-1; D possibly corresponds to TRBD1 (5 bases). This CDR3 spans 14 amino acids. Trimming removed 5 bases from V and 5 bases from J, with 15 bases in between. Germline CDR1 and CDR2: SEHNR and FQNEAQ (reference sequence). The CDR3 loop reads CASSRQLERTEAFF. In DNA form, the CDR3 reads TGTGCCAGCAGCCGACAGCTCGAGAGGACTGAAGCTTTCTTT.

The table lists this clonotype with many counts. This chain uses TRBV6-1 with TRBJ2-7, with D possibly being TRBD1 (7 bases). Per the germline V gene, CDR1 is MNHNS and CDR2 is SASEGT. V lost 10 bases and J 6 bases, leaving 22 bases between the germline ends. The CDR3 runs to 14 residues. The CDR3 DNA is TGTGCCACCGTTGGAGGGGGCGACACGGGCGAGCAGTACTTC. Protein sequence: CATVGGGDTGEQYF.

The sample holds many counts of this clonotype. V usage is TRBV6-5 and J usage is TRBJ2-5, with no clear D. CDR1 and CDR2 (germline): MNHEY, SVGAGI. This CDR3 has 14 residues. V dropped 2 bases and J dropped 2 bases, with 9 bases sitting between them. CDR3 in DNA: TGTGCCAGCAGTTACGGCGGACCACAAGAGACCCAGTACTTC. It is translated as CASSYGGPQETQYF.